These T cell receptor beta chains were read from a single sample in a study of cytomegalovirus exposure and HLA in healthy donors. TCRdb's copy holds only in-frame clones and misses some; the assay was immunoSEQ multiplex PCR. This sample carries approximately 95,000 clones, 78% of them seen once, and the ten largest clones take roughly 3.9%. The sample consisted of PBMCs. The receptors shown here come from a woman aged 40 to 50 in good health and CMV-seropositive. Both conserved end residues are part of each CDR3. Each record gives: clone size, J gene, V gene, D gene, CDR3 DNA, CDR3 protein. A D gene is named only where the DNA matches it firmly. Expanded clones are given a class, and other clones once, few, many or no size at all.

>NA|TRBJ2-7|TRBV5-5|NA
TGTGCCACCGAGAATCTAAATCCTCCATACGAGCAGTACTTC
CATENLNPPYEQYF
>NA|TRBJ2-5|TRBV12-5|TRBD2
TGTGCTAGTGGTTTGAGCGGGAGGCTCGAGACCCAGTACTTC
CASGLSGRLETQYF
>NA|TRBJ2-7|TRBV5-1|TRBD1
TGCGCCAGCAGCTCGGTTACAGGGGGCGGCGAGCAGTACTTC
CASSSVTGGGEQYF
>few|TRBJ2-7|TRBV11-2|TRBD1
TGTGCCAGCAGCTCCGGGACAGGGACTACTATCGAGCAGTACTTC
CASSSGTGTTIEQYF
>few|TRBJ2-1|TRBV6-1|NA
TGTGCCAGCAGTGATGCGTTTGCATACAATGAGCAGTTCTTC
CASSDAFAYNEQFF
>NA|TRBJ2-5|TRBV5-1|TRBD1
TGCGCCAGCAGCCCTACCGCCTCGGACAGGGGCCAAGAGACCCAGTACTTC
CASSPTASDRGQETQYF
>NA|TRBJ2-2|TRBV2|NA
TGTGCCAGCACAAACACCGGGGAGCTGTTTTTT
CASTNTGELFF
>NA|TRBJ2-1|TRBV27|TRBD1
TGTGCCAGCAGATTGATGCTGTCCGGGACAGGGGGCCAATACAATGAGCAGTTCTTC
CASRLMLSGTGGQYNEQFF
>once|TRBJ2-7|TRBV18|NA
TGTGCCAGCTCACCTTCAGGGGAACCCTACGAGCAGTACTTC
CASSPSGEPYEQYF
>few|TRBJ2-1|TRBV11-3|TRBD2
TGTGCCAGCAGCACCCGATGGACTAGCGGGTACAATGAGCAGTTCTTC
CASSTRWTSGYNEQFF
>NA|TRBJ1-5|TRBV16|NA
TGTGCCAGCAGTCTGGACAGTCGCAATCAGCCCCAGCATTTT
CASSLDSRNQPQHF
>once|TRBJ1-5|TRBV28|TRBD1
TGTGCCAGCAGTGTGGTCTCCTGGACAGGGGACAATCAGCCCCAGCATTTT
CASSVVSWTGDNQPQHF
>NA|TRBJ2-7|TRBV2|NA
TGTGCCAGCACGTTTCGATTGGGGGCGCGGAGCTACGAGCAGTACTTC
CASTFRLGARSYEQYF
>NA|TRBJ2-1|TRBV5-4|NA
TGTGCCAGCAGCTTGTCGGGGGGCGAGCAGTTCTTC
CASSLSGGEQFF
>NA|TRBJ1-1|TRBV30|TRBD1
TGTGCCTGGGGACGGTACAGGGGTACTGAAGCTTTCTTT
CAWGRYRGTEAFF
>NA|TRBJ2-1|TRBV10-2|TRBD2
TGCGCCAGCAGTGGAGGACTAGCGGCTAACTACAATGAGCAGTTCTTC
CASSGGLAANYNEQFF
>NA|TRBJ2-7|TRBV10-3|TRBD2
TGTGCCATCAAAACTAGCGGCCTAGACTACGAGCAGTACTTC
CAIKTSGLDYEQYF
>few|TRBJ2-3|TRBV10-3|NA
TGTAGCACAGGGTTTAGCACAGATACGCAGTATTTT
CSTGFSTDTQYF
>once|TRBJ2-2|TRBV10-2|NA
TGCGCCAGCAGTGATAGCGTTTGGAGTACCGGGGAGCTGTTTTTT
CASSDSVWSTGELFF
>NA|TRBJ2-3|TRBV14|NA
TGTGCCAGCAGCCAATACGGACATTTTCCAGATACGCAGTATTTT
CASSQYGHFPDTQYF
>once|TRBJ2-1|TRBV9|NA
TGTGCCAGCACGCGAACGAGCTCCTACAATGAGCAGTTCTTC
CASTRTSSYNEQFF
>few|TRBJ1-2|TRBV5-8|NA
TGTGCCAGCAGCTTGTCCCCGGGGATATATGGCTACACCTTC
CASSLSPGIYGYTF
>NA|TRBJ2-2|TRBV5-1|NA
TGCGCCAGCAGCTTGGTAGGGTTAGCGGATACCGGGGAGCTGTTTTTT
CASSLVGLADTGELFF
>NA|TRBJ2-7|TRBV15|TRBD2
TGTGCCACCAGCAGGATGCAAGCGGGAGGCGAGCAGTACTTC
CATSRMQAGGEQYF
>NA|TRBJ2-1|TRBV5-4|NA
TGTGCCACCAGCTTGAGTTCAGAATCCTACAATGAGCAGTTCTTC
CATSLSSESYNEQFF
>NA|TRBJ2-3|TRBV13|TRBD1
TGTGCCAGCAGTCGTACCGGGACAGTGACAGATACGCAGTATTTT
CASSRTGTVTDTQYF
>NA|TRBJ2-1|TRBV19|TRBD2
TGTGCCAGTACCATGCAAGCTAGCGGGACTTCCTACAATGAGCAGTTCTTC
CASTMQASGTSYNEQFF
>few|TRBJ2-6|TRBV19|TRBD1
TGTGCCAGTCGACAGGGGAGCTCTGGGGCCAACGTCCTGACTTTC
CASRQGSSGANVLTF
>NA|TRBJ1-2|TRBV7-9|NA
TGTGCCAGCAGCTTAGCTCAGGGCCTCGCGGTAGGCTACACCTTC
CASSLAQGLAVGYTF
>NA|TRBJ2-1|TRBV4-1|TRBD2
TGCGCCAGCAGCCAGGTATTACTAGCGGGACGTGAGCAGTTCTTC
CASSQVLLAGREQFF
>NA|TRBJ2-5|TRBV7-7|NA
TGTGCTAGCAGCCGAGATACGGGGGAGACCCAGTACTTC
CASSRDTGETQYF
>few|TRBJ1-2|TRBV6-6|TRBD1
TGTGCCAGCAGTCCGGGACAGCTTGGCTACACCTTC
CASSPGQLGYTF
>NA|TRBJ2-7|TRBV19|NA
TGTGCCAGTAGTGACCGGGACTTCACCCACGAGCAGTACTTC
CASSDRDFTHEQYF
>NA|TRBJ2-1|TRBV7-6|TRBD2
TGTGCCAGCAGCAGGACTAGCGGGGGGGGCCGCTACAATGAGCAGTTCTTC
CASSRTSGGGRYNEQFF
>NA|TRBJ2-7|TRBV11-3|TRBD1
TGTGCCAGCAGCGACCCCAGGACAGGGATGTACGAGCAGTACTTC
CASSDPRTGMYEQYF
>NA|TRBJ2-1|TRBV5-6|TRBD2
TGTGCCAGCAGCTACGGGACTAGCGGGTTAATGGCCAATGAGCAGTTCTTC
CASSYGTSGLMANEQFF
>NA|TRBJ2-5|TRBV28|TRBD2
TGTGCCAGCAGCTGGGCTAGCGGGCCTCAAGAGACCCAGTACTTC
CASSWASGPQETQYF
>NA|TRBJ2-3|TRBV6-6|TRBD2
TGTGCCAGCAACCGACTAGCGGGAGTGACAGATACGCAGTATTTT
CASNRLAGVTDTQYF
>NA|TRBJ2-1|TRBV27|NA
TGTGCCAGCAGTCCATCAGGGGGCGGGAGCTTCCATGAGCAGTTCTTC
CASSPSGGGSFHEQFF
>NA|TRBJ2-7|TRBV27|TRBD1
TGTGCCAGCAGCCAGGACAGGGGGCGATACGAGCAGTACTTC
CASSQDRGRYEQYF
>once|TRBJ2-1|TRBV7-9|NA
TGTGCCAGCAGCTTGGCTAGCTACAATGAGCAGTTCTTC
CASSLASYNEQFF
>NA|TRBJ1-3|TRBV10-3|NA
TGTGCCATCAGTGAGTTAAACAGCAGGACCATATATTTT
CAISELNSRTIYF
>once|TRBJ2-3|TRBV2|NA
TGTGCCAGCAGTGACCGGACTGGCACAGATACGCAGTATTTT
CASSDRTGTDTQYF
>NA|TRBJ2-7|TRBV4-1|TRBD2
TGCGCCAGCAGCCGCGCAACCAGAGGAACTAGCGGGATATACGAGCAGTACTTC
CASSRATRGTSGIYEQYF
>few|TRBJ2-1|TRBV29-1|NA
TGCAGCGTTGACTCGACGGGTCACAATGAGCAGTTCTTC
CSVDSTGHNEQFF
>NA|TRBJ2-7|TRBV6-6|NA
TGTGCCTCGGCGGGTAGCTCCTACGAGCAGTACTTC
CASAGSSYEQYF
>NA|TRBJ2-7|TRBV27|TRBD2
TGTGCCAGCAGTTTTGCGGGAGGCCGCTCCTACGAGCAGTACTTC
CASSFAGGRSYEQYF
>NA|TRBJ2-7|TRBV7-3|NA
TGTGCCAGCACCCATTCCGAGGGGGTAGGCAGGGCCTCCTTATGCGAGCAGTACTTC
CASTHSEGVGRASLCEQYF
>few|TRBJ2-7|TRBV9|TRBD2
TGTGCCAGCGGCGGGGGGGGGCACGAGCAGTACTTC
CASGGGGHEQYF
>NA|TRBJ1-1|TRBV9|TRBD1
TGTGCCAGCAGCGCGTATGAGGGGGCTTCTGAAGCTTTCTTT
CASSAYEGASEAFF
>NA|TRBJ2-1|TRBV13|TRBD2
TGTGCCAGCAGCTCGGGACTAGCGGGAGGCTGGGAGCAGTTCTTC
CASSSGLAGGWEQFF
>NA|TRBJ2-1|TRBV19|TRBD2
TGTGCCAGTAGTGATAGCGGGAGAGGGATCAATGAGCAGTTCTTC
CASSDSGRGINEQFF
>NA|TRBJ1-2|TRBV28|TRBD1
TGTGCCAGCAGTAGACAGGGGGCCAGGAAAGCTAACTATGGCTACACCTTC
CASSRQGARKANYGYTF
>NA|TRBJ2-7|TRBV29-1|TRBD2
TGCAGCGCTGGGGAGGGTGGGGACGAGCAGTACTTC
CSAGEGGDEQYF
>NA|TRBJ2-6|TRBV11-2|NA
TGTGCCAGCAGCTTAGCAGGGTCTGGGGCCAACGTCCTGACTTTC
CASSLAGSGANVLTF
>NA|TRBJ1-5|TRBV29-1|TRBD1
TGCAGCGTTAAGGACAGGTCCAATCAGCCCCAGCATTTT
CSVKDRSNQPQHF
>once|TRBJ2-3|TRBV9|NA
TGTGCCAGCAGCGTAGGTGGGAGGACAGATACGCAGTATTTT
CASSVGGRTDTQYF